The clone carrying this TCR beta chain was seen repeatedly, ten times or more. The antigen is unknown. One entry per CDR3 protein, called by TCRdb with MiXCR from the reads. Among 250,000 or so distinct CDR3 sequences listed, approximately 13% were seen once. This entry is derived from a study of T cell repertoires in cytomegalovirus infection. Background on the study: Signatures in public TCR beta sequences pointed to both CMV infection and matching HLA type.

The study, taken as a whole, reports: Using cumulative public TCR beta family frequency, the authors identified those who carried CMV together with the relevant HLA. In two of eight donors, the top clonotype was HLA-C-restricted CMV-specific.

The CDR3 has 14 amino acids. Trimming left V 1 base short and J 3 bases short, with 10 bases between. The germline CDR1 and CDR2 sequences are SGHTA and FQGNSA. This receptor was identified in a human donor in good health (CMV status not recorded). Some clones in this sample may be carry-over from other donors' samples. Material for sequencing was PBMCs. The gene calls are TRBV7-2 and TRBJ2-7, with a weak D call TRBD1 (6 bases). CDR3 bases: TGTGCCAGCAGCTTAGAAGGGGGATACTACGAGCAGTACTTC. It translates to CASSLEGGYYEQYF.